These 2 T cell receptor beta chains share one sample of origin, sequenced in a study of Ad26.COV2.S vaccination and SARS-CoV-2 variants. The treatment was: about 20 received Ad26.COV2.S at low or high dose, single or two shots; five or six received placebo; per-sample allocation not given. Vaccine and placebo recipients were sampled on day 63 after the first injection. Only in-frame clones appear in the TCRdb table, and some are missing; sequencing was by immunoSEQ multiplex PCR. The sample has about 320,000 clones, more than 70% seen once; the top ten hold approximately 2%. Sequencing used peripheral blood, obtained in a trial of Ad26.COV2.S vaccine versus placebo. These receptors all stem from a person aged 18-65 years who received the Ad26.COV2.S COVID-19 vaccine or a placebo.

The rearrangement joins TRBV7-9 to TRBJ2-7; 10 bases match TRBD1. V lost 5 bases, J lost 2 bases, and 3 bases stayed unmatched. The CDR3 is 14 residues long. From germline, CDR1 is SEHNR and CDR2 FQNEAQ (reference sequence). As DNA, the CDR3 is TGTGCCAGCAGCGCGACAGGGGGCGCCTACGAGCAGTACTTC. Protein sequence: CASSATGGAYEQYF.

The J gene is TRBJ2-1, the V gene TRBV5-1, with TRBD2 as a possible D gene (5 bases). Between the trimmed V and J ends, which lost 4 bases and 5 bases, there was a span of 10 bases. The CDR3 has 13 amino acids. CDR1 and CDR2 from the germline V gene are SGHRS and YFSETQ. Here the CDR3 DNA reads TGCGCCAGCAGCCACATCGGGGACAATGAGCAGTTCTTC. This sequence encodes CASSHIGDNEQFF. Using reference TRBV5-1 and TRBJ2-1 for the parts outside the CDR3, the full variable domain is KAGVTQTPRYLIKTRGQQVTLSCSPISGHRSVSWYQQTPGQGLQFLFEYFSETQRNKGNFPGRFSGRQFSNSRSEMNVSTLELGDSALYLCASSHIGDNEQFFGPGTRLTVL.